The present entry profiles one T cell receptor beta chain with its context. As yet, its antigen is unknown. Germline-derived CDR1 and CDR2 are MGHRA and YSYEKL. This CDR3 spans 15 amino acids. V was cut by 0 bases and J by 0 bases, with 7 bases left in between. This sample was included in a study of cytomegalovirus exposure and HLA in healthy donors. Study findings and constraints: In the roughly 120 validation repertoires, a later analysis found that first-cohort TCR clusters tended to co-occur.

Only in-frame clones appear in the TCRdb table, and some are missing; sequencing was by immunoSEQ multiplex PCR. The data contain about 120,000 clones, under 90% of them singletons. The rearrangement joins TRBV4-1 to TRBJ2-3; D unclear. The sample comprised PBMCs. The sequence was collected from a woman aged 25 to 39 in good health and CMV-seronegative. CDR3 residues: CASSQDGGSTDTQYF. In DNA form, the CDR3 reads TGCGCCAGCAGCCAAGACGGCGGCAGCACAGATACGCAGTATTTT.